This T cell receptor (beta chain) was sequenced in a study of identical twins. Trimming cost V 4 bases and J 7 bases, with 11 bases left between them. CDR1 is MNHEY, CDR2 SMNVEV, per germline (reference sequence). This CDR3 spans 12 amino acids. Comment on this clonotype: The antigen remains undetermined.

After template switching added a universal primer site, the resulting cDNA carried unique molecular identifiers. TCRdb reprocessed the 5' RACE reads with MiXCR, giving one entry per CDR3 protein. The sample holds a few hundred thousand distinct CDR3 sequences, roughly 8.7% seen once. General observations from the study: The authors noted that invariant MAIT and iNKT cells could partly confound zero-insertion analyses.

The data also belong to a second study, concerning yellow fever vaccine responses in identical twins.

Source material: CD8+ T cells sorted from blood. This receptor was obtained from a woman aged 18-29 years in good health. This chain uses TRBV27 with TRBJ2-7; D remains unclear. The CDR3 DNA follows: TGTGCCAGCAGTTCGACTGGGCTTGAGCAGTACTTC. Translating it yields CASSSTGLEQYF.